A single T cell receptor (beta chain) is shown here with its context. The antigen is undetermined. This sample is drawn from a study of cytomegalovirus exposure and HLA in healthy donors. Study-level findings and limits: Listed as cytomegalovirus-associated were approximately 160 TCR beta chains. It was only CMV serostatus that was available as immune exposure information. One cluster of highly shared sequence variants probably arose as a sequencing artifact.

Researchers ran the PCR with 60 Vbeta and 13 Jbeta primers. TCRdb keeps only in-frame clones here, not all; method: immunoSEQ multiplex PCR. Altogether over 150,000 clones are present, 80% being singletons, with the ten largest covering approximately 6.8%. The sample consisted of PBMCs. The origin of this receptor is a man aged 30 to 39 in good health and CMV-seropositive.

The CDR3 loop reads CASRHDRVLLEQYF. The CDR3 nucleotides are TGTGCCAGCAGACACGACAGGGTACTTTTGGAGCAGTACTTC. The J gene is TRBJ2-7, the V gene TRBV28; 7 positions agree with TRBD1. This CDR3 is built from 14 residues. V shed 6 bases, J shed 7 bases, and the junction held 12 bases outside the gene matches. CDR1 and CDR2 from the germline V gene are MDHEN and SYDVKM.